This entry lists 24 T cell receptor beta chains sequenced from one sample in a study of cytomegalovirus exposure and HLA in healthy donors. The PCR used 60 Vbeta and 13 Jbeta primers. TCRdb's table, derived via immunoSEQ multiplex PCR, lists solely in-frame clones and lacks some. The sample consists of under 200,000 clones, 81% of them appearing once. The sample was PBMCs. These receptors came from a man aged 45-65 years in good health and CMV-seronegative.

This chain links TRBV5-1 with TRBJ1-2; D might be TRBD1 (5 bases). Trimming took off 0 bases at V and 4 bases at J, with 10 bases between the two ends. CDR1 is SGHRS, CDR2 YFSETQ, per germline. The CDR3 is 14 amino acids. The CDR3 DNA reads TGCGCCAGCAGCTTGGGGCAGGGAAGCTATGGCTACACCTTC. Translating it yields CASSLGQGSYGYTF.

This chain uses TRBV4-3 with TRBJ2-5, with 8 bases aligning to TRBD2. The CDR3 sequence is 15 residues long. V was pared by 0 bases and J by 6 bases, with 6 bases of the junction left unmatched. In germline, CDR1 is LGHNA, CDR2 YSLEER. DNA of the CDR3: TGCGCCAGCAGCCAAGATGGGGGCGGGGGGCAGACCCAGTACTTC. Residues: CASSQDGGGGQTQYF.

This rearrangement joins TRBV7-3 to TRBJ2-2, with D possibly TRBD1 on 5 matching bases. The V gene lost 1 base and the J gene lost 9 bases, with 9 bases spanning the gap. This CDR3 region has 13 residues. CDR1 SGHTA and CDR2 FQGTGA come from the germline V gene. CDR3 bases: TGTGCCAGCAGCTTAAAGTGGGGCCGGGAGCTGTTTTTT. Residues: CASSLKWGRELFF.

As for this clone: The germline gene is not matched at one end of the junction; a read error may be the cause. The chain combines TRBV7-9 with TRBJ1-1; D is ambiguous. CDR3 length: 12 residues. Per the germline V gene, CDR1 is SEHNR and CDR2 is FQNEAQ (reference sequence). The CDR3 nucleotides are TGTTCCAGCAGCCGATGGGAGGTTGAAGCTTTCTTT. Amino acid sequence: CSSSRWEVEAFF.

The rearrangement joins TRBV10-3 to TRBJ2-7, with TRBD1 matching over 7 bases. Germline assignment: CDR1 ENHRY and CDR2 SYGVKD. The CDR3 extends over 18 amino acids. The J segment lost 8 bases and the V segment lost 2 bases, leaving 21 bases of the junction unmatched. The CDR3 bases are TGTGCCATCAGTGAGGGGTCAGGATTACAGGGGCGACTCAACAAGCAGTACTTC. Encoded protein: CAISEGSGLQGRLNKQYF.

The rearrangement joins TRBV6-5 to TRBJ2-7; 7 nucleotides match TRBD1. This CDR3 spans 14 amino acids. V was pared by 6 bases and J by 7 bases, with 12 bases of the junction left unmatched. Germline V gene sequence: CDR1 MNHEY, CDR2 SVGAGI. The DNA of the CDR3 is TGTGCCAGCAGACTTAGGACAGGCCGGGGAGAGCAGTACTTC. The encoded protein is CASRLRTGRGEQYF.

V is TRBV14 and J is TRBJ2-3, with 7 nucleotides matching TRBD2. The CDR3 has 15 residues. Germline V gene sequence: CDR1 SGHDN, CDR2 FVKESK. J lost 1 base, V lost 8 bases, and 9 bases had no gene match. CDR3 in amino acids: CASARASGRTDTQYF. CDR3 in DNA: TGTGCCAGCGCGAGGGCTAGCGGCCGCACAGATACGCAGTATTTT.

This rearrangement joins TRBV7-2 to TRBJ2-2; D gene ambiguous. The germline V and J ends were trimmed by 7 bases and 4 bases, with 13 bases remaining between them. CDR3 length: 14 residues. Germline V lookup: CDR1 SGHTA, CDR2 FQGNSA. CDR3 sequence reads: CASINGYATGELFF. DNA of the CDR3: TGTGCCAGCATCAACGGTTATGCCACCGGGGAGCTGTTTTTT.

This clone was seen a few times. The chain carries TRBV5-4 and TRBJ2-7; maybe TRBD2 (5 bases). This CDR3 is 14 amino acids long. Looked up from germline, CDR1 is SGHNT and CDR2 is YYREEE (reference sequence). V dropped 3 bases and J dropped 0 bases, with 10 bases sitting between them. The CDR3 DNA follows: TGTGCCAGCAGCTCCCAGCGGAACTCCTACGAGCAGTACTTC. Translated: CASSSQRNSYEQYF.

This chain uses TRBV18 with TRBJ1-3, with no clear D. Germline loops: CDR1 KGHSH, CDR2 LQKENI. V dropped 3 bases and J dropped 0 bases, with 6 bases sitting between them. This CDR3 has 14 residues. CDR3 in DNA: TGTGCCAGCTCACCCGACATCTCTGGAAACACCATATATTTT. As protein: CASSPDISGNTIYF. Drawing the rest from reference TRBV18 and TRBJ1-3, the complete variable domain is NAGVMQNPRHLVRRRGQEARLRCSPMKGHSHVYWYRQLPEEGLKFMVYLQKENIIDESGMPKERFSAEFPKEGPSILRIQQVVRGDSAAYFCASSPDISGNTIYFGEGSWLTVV.

This clone was observed once. The chain employs TRBV15 and TRBJ2-7, with a possible D match to TRBD1 (5 bases). The CDR3 is 13 residues long. V was clipped by 5 bases and J by 1 base, with 9 bases between them. Germline loops: CDR1 LNHNV, CDR2 YYDKDF (reference sequence). The CDR3 is CATSFDSSYEQYF. CDR3 bases: TGTGCCACCAGCTTTGACAGTTCCTACGAGCAGTACTTC.

The J gene is TRBJ2-5, the V gene TRBV7-2; 8 positions agree with TRBD2. CDR3 length: 14 amino acids. Germline loops: CDR1 SGHTA, CDR2 FQGNSA. Trimming took 5 bases from V and 5 from J; bases not matched to a gene: 7. CDR3 sequence reads: CASSPSAGEETQYF. DNA for the CDR3: TGTGCCAGCAGCCCATCAGCGGGGGAGGAGACCCAGTACTTC.

This chain uses TRBV5-8 with TRBJ2-1; 8 nucleotides align to TRBD2. This CDR3 spans 15 amino acids. Per the germline V gene, CDR1 is SGHTS and CDR2 is YDEGEE. The ends lost 0 bases at V and 3 bases at J; junction bases unmatched: 2. The CDR3 DNA reads TGTGCCAGCAGCTTGGGTGCGGGGGGCTACAATGAGCAGTTCTTC. It is translated as CASSLGAGGYNEQFF.

The CDR3 nucleotides are TGTGCCAGCTCCCGGGACATGTTTGACTATGGCTACACCTTC. Translated: CASSRDMFDYGYTF. This chain joins TRBV9 and TRBJ1-2, with a weak D call TRBD1 (6 bases). There are 14 residues in the CDR3. V was cut by 7 bases and J by 3 bases, with 16 bases left in between. Germline V gene lookup returns CDR1 SGDLS and CDR2 YYNGEE.

The chain has TRBV18 and TRBJ1-2; no clear D. This CDR3 is built from 15 residues. Germline lookup yields CDR1 KGHSH and CDR2 LQKENI. Deletions cut 4 bases from V and 0 bases from J, with 12 bases between. CDR3 nucleotide sequence: TGTGCCAGCTCACAGGACTCTGGCCCTAACTATGGCTACACCTTC. Encoded protein: CASSQDSGPNYGYTF.

The chain combines TRBV5-1 with TRBJ2-7; the D gene is possibly TRBD1 (9 bases). Deletions cut 4 bases from V and 6 bases from J, with 20 bases between. CDR1 and CDR2 (germline): SGHRS, YFSETQ. CDR3 size: 15 residues. CDR3 in DNA: TGCGCCAGCAGCCCGGGGGGGACAGGGAACCTCGAGCAGTACTTC. Its translation is CASSPGGTGNLEQYF.

The V and J genes are TRBV6-5 and TRBJ1-2, with D unresolved. Trimming took off 6 bases at V and 0 bases at J, with 11 bases between the two ends. CDR1 and CDR2 (germline): MNHEY, SVGAGI. CDR3 length equals 14 residues. The CDR3 sequence: CASSYTDTNYGYTF. CDR3 DNA sequence: TGTGCCAGCAGCTACACAGATACTAACTATGGCTACACCTTC.

This clone was found a few times. An end of the junction differs from the germline gene, which may be a read error. The V call is TRBV7-9, the J call TRBJ1-4, with D perhaps TRBD1 (6 bases). The CDR3 spans 16 residues. Germline V lookup: CDR1 SEHNR, CDR2 FQNEAQ (reference sequence). The CDR3 coding sequence is TGTTCCAGCAGCTTAGCTTGGGGGCAGGGTAACGAAAAACTGTTTTTT. Its translation: CSSSLAWGQGNEKLFF.

The rearrangement uses TRBV11-2 and TRBJ1-2, with TRBD1 matching over 8 bases. Germline values: CDR1 SGHAT, CDR2 FQNNGV. There are 15 residues in the CDR3. The V and J ends lost 2 bases and 4 bases, in that order; junction bases with no gene match: 6. This CDR3 reads CASSLQGALGYGYTF. The CDR3 region has the DNA TGTGCCAGCAGCTTACAGGGGGCGCTGGGCTATGGCTACACCTTC.

The V gene is TRBV6-7, the J gene TRBJ2-5; TRBD2 agrees at 10 bases. Judging by the DNA end, TRBJ2-7 fits better; the J call may be wrong. TRBV6-7 counts as an open reading frame of uncertain function. The CDR3 consists of 15 residues. CDR3 amino acids: CASSPLLAGDYEQYF. The CDR3 DNA is TGTGCCAGCAGCCCTTTGCTAGCGGGGGACTACGAGCAGTACTTC.

The CDR3 sequence is CASSFEGQRHEQYF. The CDR3 region has the DNA TGTGCCAGCAGCTTCGAGGGACAGCGCCACGAGCAGTACTTC. This chain uses TRBV7-9 with TRBJ2-7; 7 bases are a match to TRBD1. Trimming took 3 bases from V and 5 from J; bases not matched to a gene: 7. The CDR3 runs 14 residues. Germline V gives CDR1 SEHNR, CDR2 FQNEAQ (reference sequence).

This chain uses TRBV2 with TRBJ1-6; perhaps TRBD1 as D (6 bases). V was pared by 8 bases and J by 6 bases, with 11 bases between. In germline, CDR1 is SNHLY, CDR2 FYNNEI. The CDR3 consists of 13 residues. The CDR3 DNA is TGTGCCAGCTGTGCAGGGGTTAATTCACCCCTCCACTTT. This sequence encodes CASCAGVNSPLHF.

The rearrangement uses TRBV5-6 and TRBJ1-2; 9 positions match TRBD1. The germline V gene has CDR1 SGHDT and CDR2 YYEEEE. V dropped 0 bases and J dropped 8; count of bases not matched to a gene: 2. The CDR3 spans 13 residues. The CDR3 protein is CASSLGTGAGYTF. CDR3 in DNA: TGTGCCAGCAGCTTGGGGACAGGGGCCGGCTACACCTTC.

The V gene is TRBV6-6, the J gene TRBJ2-1; TRBD1 might be the D (5 bases). CDR1 MNHNY and CDR2 SVGAGI come from the germline V gene (reference sequence). The CDR3 has 15 residues. V gave up 5 bases and J gave up 5 bases, with 16 bases separating them. CDR3 nucleotides: TGTGCCAGCAGTCAGGGTTTTCTTACGGACAATGAGCAGTTCTTC. This gives the protein CASSQGFLTDNEQFF.